This TCR beta chain was identified during a study of tissue T cells after allogeneic stem cell transplantation. Concerning this clone: Mouse names are used for the genes.

Assay: immunoSEQ multiplex PCR; the TCRdb copy retains only in-frame clones and omits some. The table has approximately 2,100 clones, roughly half seen once; the top ten hold over 30%. Specified time point: mouse harvest day 14 after allogeneic transplant. Tail vein injection delivered 10^7 T-cell-depleted bone marrow cells and 10^6 splenic CD5+ T cells. The receptor was derived from a female BALB/c mouse given C57BL/6 T cells with graft-versus-host disease after an allogeneic hematopoietic cell transplant. Specimen: liver tissue.

CDR3 in amino acids: CASSLGDWGQDTQYF. CDR3 DNA (partial): TGTGCCAGCAGTCTGGGGGACTGGGGACAAGACACCCAGTAC. V is TRBV26 and J is TRBJ2-5, with 10 bases aligning to TRBD2. The read comes to an end 1 residue before the CDR3 does, leaving the germline J gene to fill in the end. Germline V gives CDR1 KGHPV, CDR2 FQNQEV (reference sequence). The CDR3 covers 15 residues. With 2 bases clipped from V and 3 bases from J, the junction kept 2 bases outside the gene matches.